One sample yielded the 10 T cell receptor beta chains listed below, sequenced in a study of blood T cells in healthy people across ages. Combining a sample-barcoded 5' primer with a J-beta primer mix, a second PCR ran for about 7 to 12 cycles. TCRdb reanalysed the 5' RACE reads using MiXCR and keeps one entry per CDR3 protein. The profile shows under 800,000 distinct CDR3 sequences, under 25% of them singletons. Sequencing was carried out using blood. All receptors come from a man between 65 and 85 years old in good health.

The chain joins TRBV20-1 to TRBJ2-7, with 9 bases matching TRBD1. With 5 bases clipped from V and 1 base from J, the junction kept 3 bases outside the gene matches. CDR1 and CDR2 from the germline V gene are DFQATT and SNEGSKA (reference sequence). This CDR3 comprises 13 residues. The CDR3 spells CSAAGTGSYEQYF. CDR3 bases: TGCAGTGCTGCCGGGACAGGGTCCTACGAGCAGTACTTC.

This clonotype was counted ten times or more. CDR3 DNA sequence: TGTGCCAGCAGGAGGACAGGGGGCGGCGAGCAGTACTTC. Its translation: CASRRTGGGEQYF. V is TRBV2 and J is TRBJ2-7; TRBD1 matches at 11 bases. V lost 6 bases to trimming and J lost 6 bases; unmatched junction nucleotides: 4. CDR3 length equals 13 residues. Germline CDR1 SNHLY, CDR2 FYNNEI. Together with reference TRBV2 and TRBJ2-7, the CDR3 gives the full variable domain: EPEVTQTPSHQVTQMGQEVILRCVPISNHLYFYWYRQILGQKVEFLVSFYNNEISEKSEIFDDQFSVERPDGSNFTLKIRSTKLEDSAMYFCASRRTGGGEQYFGPGTRLTVT.

This clonotype is medium-sized (0.01 to 0.1%) by share. The rearrangement joins TRBV27 to TRBJ2-5, with D hard to call. Germline-derived CDR1 and CDR2 are MNHEY and SMNVEV (reference sequence). The V gene lost 5 bases and the J gene lost 7 bases, with 14 bases spanning the gap. The CDR3 runs 13 residues. The chain's CDR3 is CASSPLITRTQYF. CDR3 in DNA: TGTGCCAGCAGTCCACTCATTACTCGGACCCAGTACTTC.

The chain is built from TRBV10-3 and TRBJ2-1, with D possibly TRBD1 on 6 matching bases. CDR1 is ENHRY, CDR2 SYGVKD, per germline. This CDR3 has 13 amino acids. Trimming pared 6 bases from V and 5 bases from J, leaving 11 bases between. CDR3 amino acids: CAIRRGKNNEQFF. Written as DNA, the CDR3 is TGTGCCATCAGGAGGGGGAAAAACAATGAGCAGTTCTTC.

The gene calls are TRBV20-1 and TRBJ1-4; no reliable D call. The germline V gene encodes CDR1 DFQATT and CDR2 SNEGSKA (reference sequence). Trimming cost V 3 bases and J 0 bases, with 11 bases left between them. The CDR3 loop spans 15 amino acids. This CDR3 is CSASPPGPTNEKLFF. CDR3 sequence (DNA): TGCAGTGCTAGCCCCCCCGGGCCAACTAATGAAAAACTGTTTTTT.

This clonotype was found a few times. This chain connects TRBV5-5 to TRBJ1-2; 7 nucleotides match TRBD1. Germline lookup yields CDR1 SGHKS and CDR2 YYEKEE (reference sequence). V was clipped by 4 bases and J by 4 bases; unmatched bases: 13. CDR3 size: 16 residues. The CDR3 loop is CASSANLRQGGYGYTF. In DNA form, the CDR3 reads TGTGCCAGCAGCGCCAACCTTAGACAGGGTGGCTATGGCTACACCTTC.

This CDR3 reads CASSLAADYGYTF. The DNA for the CDR3 is TGTGCCAGCAGCTTGGCGGCGGACTATGGCTACACCTTC. V usage is TRBV5-5 and J usage is TRBJ1-2, with unresolved D. Per the germline V gene, CDR1 is SGHKS and CDR2 is YYEKEE (reference sequence). The CDR3 covers 13 residues. Trimming left V 0 bases short and J 3 bases short, with 6 bases between.

This chain links TRBV13 with TRBJ1-1, with TRBD1 matching 7 bases. The junction had 7 bases not matched to a gene; V was cut back by 5 bases and J by 4 bases. CDR1 and CDR2 (germline): PRHDT, FYEKMQ (reference sequence). CDR3 size: 14 residues. The CDR3: CASSPRTGSTEAFF. The CDR3 DNA reads as TGTGCCAGCAGCCCCCGGACAGGAAGCACTGAAGCTTTCTTT.

A few counts support this clonotype. V gene TRBV14 combines with J gene TRBJ2-7; possible D gene TRBD1, 5 bases. Germline values: CDR1 SGHDN, CDR2 FVKESK. Deletions cut 4 bases from V and 4 bases from J, with 14 bases between. The CDR3 is 14 residues long. The CDR3 protein is CASSPPGHRYEQYF. CDR3 bases: TGTGCCAGCAGCCCCCCAGGGCACAGGTACGAGCAGTACTTC.

V and J are TRBV13 and TRBJ2-5; D assignment may be TRBD1 or TRBD2 (5 bases each). The CDR3 has 15 residues. The germline V gene encodes CDR1 PRHDT and CDR2 FYEKMQ (reference sequence). The V gene lost 5 bases and the J gene lost 1 base, with 14 bases spanning the gap. CDR3 amino acids: CASSAPQGAQETQYF. In DNA form, the CDR3 reads TGTGCCAGCAGCGCACCGCAGGGAGCCCAAGAGACCCAGTACTTC.